Listed below are T cell receptor beta chains from one sample, sequenced in a study of blood T cell repertoires in COVID-19. Generated by immunoSEQ multiplex PCR, the TCRdb table keeps only in-frame clones and is missing some. Here the sample spans under 100,000 clones, roughly four fifths being singletons. The specimen sequenced was peripheral blood. The receptors were gathered from a human donor in a cohort sampled during active COVID-19. Both conserved end residues are part of each CDR3. Fields, in order: D gene, clone size, V gene, J gene, CDR3 protein, CDR3 DNA. D genes are given only for firm matches. The size entry is marked missing in some rows and otherwise reads once, few, many or a size class.

d_call: TRBD1; clone_size: -; v_call: TRBV27; j_call: TRBJ2-2; cdr3_aa: CASTLQGGTGELFF; cdr3_nt: TGTGCCAGCACTTTACAGGGGGGCACCGGGGAGCTGTTTTTT
d_call: TRBD2; clone_size: -; v_call: TRBV7-2; j_call: TRBJ2-5; cdr3_aa: CASSWGSGGAGETQYF; cdr3_nt: TGTGCCAGCAGTTGGGGGAGCGGGGGGGCCGGAGAGACCCAGTACTTC
d_call: TRBD2; clone_size: -; v_call: TRBV19; j_call: TRBJ2-7; cdr3_aa: CASSMISGSEQYF; cdr3_nt: TGTGCCAGTAGTATGATTAGCGGGAGCGAGCAGTACTTC
d_call: TRBD2; clone_size: -; v_call: TRBV7-2; j_call: TRBJ2-7; cdr3_aa: CASSFVSGGVPPYEQYF; cdr3_nt: TGTGCCAGCAGCTTCGTCAGCGGGGGGGTCCCACCCTACGAGCAGTACTTC
d_call: -; clone_size: -; v_call: TRBV19; j_call: TRBJ1-2; cdr3_aa: CASSLSPGYGYTF; cdr3_nt: TGTGCCAGTAGTCTGTCGCCGGGGTATGGCTACACCTTC
d_call: -; clone_size: -; v_call: TRBV19; j_call: TRBJ1-2; cdr3_aa: CASSINRSYGYTF; cdr3_nt: TGTGCCAGTAGTATAAACAGATCCTATGGCTACACCTTC
d_call: -; clone_size: -; v_call: TRBV18; j_call: TRBJ1-3; cdr3_aa: CASSPGGNRGGNTIYF; cdr3_nt: TGTGCCAGCTCACCAGGAGGGAACCGGGGTGGAAACACCATATATTTT
d_call: -; clone_size: -; v_call: TRBV5-4; j_call: TRBJ1-1; cdr3_aa: CASSLGSRVVGTEAFF; cdr3_nt: TGTGCCAGCAGCTTGGGGAGCCGGGTTGTTGGCACTGAAGCTTTCTTT
d_call: -; clone_size: -; v_call: TRBV27; j_call: TRBJ1-6; cdr3_aa: CASSLGIPGHLNSPLHF; cdr3_nt: TGTGCCAGCAGTTTAGGGATACCGGGACACCTTAATTCACCCCTCCACTTT
d_call: TRBD1; clone_size: -; v_call: TRBV18; j_call: TRBJ2-4; cdr3_aa: CASSSGTGGAGSAKNIQYF; cdr3_nt: TGTGCCAGCTCATCAGGGACAGGGGGCGCAGGGTCAGCCAAAAACATTCAGTACTTC
d_call: TRBD1; clone_size: -; v_call: TRBV10-3; j_call: TRBJ2-7; cdr3_aa: CAISPGTGVEQYF; cdr3_nt: TGTGCCATCAGCCCCGGGACAGGGGTTGAGCAGTACTTC
d_call: TRBD2; clone_size: -; v_call: TRBV6-5; j_call: TRBJ2-3; cdr3_aa: CASSYSASGGADTQYF; cdr3_nt: TGTGCCAGCAGTTACTCGGCTAGCGGGGGGGCTGATACGCAGTATTTT
d_call: TRBD2; clone_size: -; v_call: TRBV28; j_call: TRBJ2-7; cdr3_aa: CASSPTSGGSSYEQYF; cdr3_nt: TGTGCCAGCAGTCCCACTAGCGGGGGGAGTTCCTACGAGCAGTACTTC
d_call: -; clone_size: -; v_call: TRBV24-1; j_call: TRBJ2-2; cdr3_aa: CATSDRETDKVTGELFF; cdr3_nt: TGTGCCACCAGTGATCGCGAGACAGATAAGGTGACCGGGGAGCTGTTTTTT
d_call: TRBD2; clone_size: -; v_call: TRBV4-1; j_call: TRBJ2-1; cdr3_aa: CASSLNPTSGASYNEQFF; cdr3_nt: TGCGCCAGCAGCCTAAACCCGACTAGCGGGGCTTCCTACAATGAGCAGTTCTTC
d_call: TRBD2; clone_size: -; v_call: TRBV7-7; j_call: TRBJ2-5; cdr3_aa: CASSRLAGRQETQYF; cdr3_nt: TGTGCTAGCAGCCGACTAGCGGGGCGCCAAGAGACCCAGTACTTC
d_call: TRBD2; clone_size: few; v_call: TRBV6-1; j_call: TRBJ2-4; cdr3_aa: CASSEEGAGGPILGKNIQYF; cdr3_nt: TGTGCCAGCAGTGAAGAGGGAGCGGGGGGGCCGATTTTGGGCAAAAACATTCAGTACTTC
d_call: TRBD1; clone_size: -; v_call: TRBV6-1; j_call: TRBJ1-3; cdr3_aa: CASSERDRELAIYF; cdr3_nt: TGTGCCAGCAGTGAACGGGACAGGGAGTTGGCCATATATTTT
d_call: TRBD1; clone_size: -; v_call: TRBV28; j_call: TRBJ1-4; cdr3_aa: CASSCTGTGCEKLFF; cdr3_nt: TGTGCCAGCAGTTGCACCGGGACAGGGTGCGAAAAACTGTTTTTT